These 30 T cell receptor beta chains were sequenced from one sample in a study of shared clonotypes between healthy human individuals. Data came from immunoSEQ multiplex PCR; TCRdb stores just in-frame clones and leaves some out. The sample shows 1 million to 1.3 million clones, around 78% of them seen only once. Sequences were obtained from memory CD4+ T cells from PBMCs. Described subset: CD45RA-negative fraction. The receptors originated from a man between 18 and 29 years old in good health. Some clones in this sample may be carry-over from other donors' samples.

Concerning this clone itself: This sequence is one base from a far larger clone and is likely a read error. This sample also contains other DNA sequences that code for the same CDR3. The V gene is TRBV2, the J gene TRBJ2-7, with D possibly TRBD1 on 5 matching bases. Germline assignment: CDR1 SNHLY and CDR2 FYNNEI. This CDR3 contains 12 residues. The V end was cut by 4 bases, the J end by 3 bases, with 7 bases between. The CDR3 spells CASSGQIYEQYF. Here the CDR3 DNA reads TGTGCCAGCAGTGGACAGATCTACGAGCAGTACTTC.

CDR3 sequence: CASSQEVRGETQYF. In DNA, the CDR3 is TGTGCCAGCAGCCAAGAGGTACGCGGGGAGACCCAGTACTTC. J is TRBJ2-5 and V is TRBV4-2, with D tentatively TRBD2 (5 bases). V was pared by 0 bases and J by 5 bases, with 10 bases between. Germline V gene data show CDR1 as LGHNA and CDR2 as YNFKEQ. The length of the CDR3 is 14 residues.

The chain has TRBV18 and TRBJ2-7, with D unclear. This CDR3 comprises 16 residues. Germline V lookup: CDR1 KGHSH, CDR2 LQKENI. Trimming cost V 3 bases and J 0 bases, with 15 bases left between them. CDR3 sequence (DNA): TGTGCCAGCTCACCCGCCCGGATCTCGAGCTCCTACGAGCAGTACTTC. Translated: CASSPARISSSYEQYF.

The rearrangement uses TRBV4-1 and TRBJ1-2; 9 bases align to TRBD1. V lost 2 bases and J lost 5; bases outside the gene matches: 3. CDR1 is MGHRA and CDR2 is YSYEKL in the germline V gene. This CDR3 region has 14 residues. The CDR3, as DNA: TGCGCCAGCAGCCAATCCGGGACAGGGTATGGCTACACCTTC. Its translation: CASSQSGTGYGYTF.

The V call is TRBV11-2, the J call TRBJ2-7; maybe TRBD1 (6 bases). Trimming removed 0 bases from V and 5 bases from J, with 11 bases in between. In germline, CDR1 is SGHAT, CDR2 FQNNGV. The CDR3 totals 14 residues. The CDR3 coding sequence is TGTGCCAGCAGCTTAGACAGGGGTATCGACGAGCAGTACTTC. Amino acid sequence: CASSLDRGIDEQYF.

The chain recombines TRBV27 with TRBJ2-7; D may be TRBD1 or TRBD2 (7 bases each). With 6 bases removed from V and 9 bases from J, the gap between germline ends came to 21 bases. CDR3 length: 14 residues. From germline, CDR1 is MNHEY and CDR2 SMNVEV (reference sequence). CDR3 region: CASSYTLQGRGQYF. The CDR3 region has the DNA TGTGCCAGCAGCTACACGCTACAGGGGAGGGGGCAGTACTTC.

V usage is TRBV5-1 and J usage is TRBJ2-7; tentative D call: TRBD1 (6 bases). Per the germline V gene, CDR1 is SGHRS and CDR2 is YFSETQ. The V gene lost 0 bases and the J gene lost 4 bases, with 11 bases spanning the gap. This CDR3 is 14 amino acids long. Here the CDR3 DNA reads TGCGCCAGCAGCTTGGCCGACAGGTCATACGAGCAGTACTTC. As protein: CASSLADRSYEQYF.

The genes are TRBV18 and TRBJ2-1; no firm D call. The germline gives CDR1 KGHSH, CDR2 LQKENI. Trimming left V 3 bases short and J 0 bases short, with 6 bases between. This CDR3 has 14 amino acids. CDR3 protein: CASSPLSSYNEQFF. The CDR3 DNA follows: TGTGCCAGCTCACCCCTCAGCTCCTACAATGAGCAGTTCTTC. Supplemented by reference TRBV18 and TRBJ2-1, the full variable domain reads NAGVMQNPRHLVRRRGQEARLRCSPMKGHSHVYWYRQLPEEGLKFMVYLQKENIIDESGMPKERFSAEFPKEGPSILRIQQVVRGDSAAYFCASSPLSSYNEQFFGPGTRLTVL.

The genes are TRBV7-8 and TRBJ1-5; no definite D call. The CDR3 totals 13 residues. Germline lookup yields CDR1 SGHVS and CDR2 FQNEAQ. V lost 5 bases and J lost 8, with 13 bases in between. CDR3: CASSRETREPQHF. For the CDR3, the DNA is TGTGCCAGCAGCCGTGAGACCCGCGAGCCCCAGCATTTT.

This chain joins TRBV27 and TRBJ2-1; 10 nucleotides align to TRBD1. The CDR3 loop spans 17 amino acids. Germline V gene sequence: CDR1 MNHEY, CDR2 SMNVEV (reference sequence). V dropped 7 bases and J dropped 9; count of bases not matched to a gene: 18. DNA for the CDR3: TGTGCCAGCACCCCGTGGGGCGGAGACAGGGGGCATGTTGAGCAGTTCTTC. Residues: CASTPWGGDRGHVEQFF.

The chain is built from TRBV5-1 and TRBJ1-1; no clear D gene. The CDR3 is made up of 16 amino acids. V shed 0 bases and J shed 1 base, with 13 bases lying between them. Germline V gene lookup returns CDR1 SGHRS and CDR2 YFSETQ. The CDR3 coding sequence is TGCGCCAGCAGCTTGGCGGCAGGCCGCTGGAACACTGAAGCTTTCTTT. Translation: CASSLAAGRWNTEAFF.

The chain links TRBV19 to TRBJ1-2, with D perhaps TRBD1 (6 bases). The V and J ends lost 2 bases and 7 bases respectively, with 11 bases between them. The CDR3 consists of 13 residues. CDR1 is LNHDA and CDR2 is SQIVND in the germline V gene (reference sequence). The CDR3: CASSISGATGYTF. The CDR3 nucleotides are TGTGCCAGTAGTATATCGGGGGCTACTGGCTACACCTTC.

DNA for the CDR3: TGCAGCCTAACGAGCACAGATACGCAGTATTTT. Translation gives CSLTSTDTQYF. The V call is TRBV29-1, the J call TRBJ2-3; D is uncertain. The V and J ends lost 8 bases and 0 bases respectively, with 6 bases between them. In germline, CDR1 is SQVTM, CDR2 ANQGSEA. The CDR3 is 11 residues long.

This chain joins TRBV18 and TRBJ2-7; D perhaps matches TRBD1 (6 bases). The V gene lost 3 bases and the J gene lost 3 bases, with 21 bases spanning the gap. Germline V gene data show CDR1 as KGHSH and CDR2 as LQKENI. This CDR3 has 17 amino acids. The CDR3: CASSPTLGAAGNYEQYF. DNA of the CDR3: TGTGCCAGCTCACCTACCTTGGGGGCTGCCGGCAACTACGAGCAGTACTTC.

The chain recombines TRBV28 with TRBJ2-7, with D unclear. From germline, CDR1 is MDHEN and CDR2 SYDVKM. The germline V and J ends were trimmed by 5 bases and 6 bases, with 14 bases remaining between them. This CDR3 has 13 amino acids. The CDR3 region is CASSPRAPGEQYF. In nucleotides, the CDR3 is TGTGCCAGCAGTCCACGGGCCCCTGGCGAGCAGTACTTC.

This chain connects TRBV11-2 to TRBJ2-3, with 10 bases that match TRBD1. The germline gives CDR1 SGHAT, CDR2 FQNNGV. V shed 3 bases and J 3 bases; nucleotides not matched to a gene: 3. CDR3 length: 15 residues. The CDR3 loop reads CASSFGQGGTDTQYF. Here the CDR3 DNA reads TGTGCCAGCAGCTTCGGACAGGGGGGAACAGATACGCAGTATTTT.

Concerning this clone itself: Other DNA sequences of this sample code for an identical CDR3. The gene calls are TRBV7-2 and TRBJ2-3; no firm D call. From germline, CDR1 is SGHTA and CDR2 FQGNSA. V lost 4 bases and J 6 bases, leaving 8 bases between the germline ends. The CDR3 contains 12 residues. CDR3 nucleotides: TGTGCCAGCAGCTCCTCTGCCGATACGCAGTATTTT. Encoded protein: CASSSSADTQYF.

This chain joins TRBV7-3 and TRBJ1-2, with D maybe TRBD1 (5 bases). The V and J ends lost 5 bases and 5 bases respectively, with 18 bases between them. CDR3 length: 15 amino acids. Germline CDR1 is SGHTA and CDR2 is FQGTGA. The CDR3 sequence: CASSTGPGNLYGYTF. The CDR3 region has the DNA TGTGCCAGCAGCACGGGACCGGGAAACTTATATGGCTACACCTTC.

The rearrangement links TRBV18 to TRBJ2-7, with 10 bases that match TRBD1. The length of the CDR3 is 13 residues. Germline lookup yields CDR1 KGHSH and CDR2 LQKENI. V gave up 6 bases and J gave up 3 bases; unmatched junction bases: 2. The CDR3 loop is CASSGTGVYEQYF. The CDR3 DNA is TGTGCCAGCTCCGGGACAGGGGTCTACGAGCAGTACTTC.

V is TRBV19 and J is TRBJ2-5; D remains ambiguous. The CDR3 has 14 amino acids. Between the trimmed V and J ends, which lost 6 bases and 4 bases, there was a span of 15 bases. Germline CDR1 LNHDA, CDR2 SQIVND (reference sequence). Written as DNA, the CDR3 is TGTGCCAGTAGCCCCTTAGGGCGCAGAGAGACCCAGTACTTC. The encoded protein is CASSPLGRRETQYF.

The chain has TRBV7-9 and TRBJ2-3, with D perhaps assigned TRBD1 or TRBD2 (5 bases each). Germline V CDR1 and CDR2: SEHNR, FQNEAQ (reference sequence). This CDR3 spans 12 amino acids. V dropped 3 bases and J dropped 6 bases, with 7 bases sitting between them. The CDR3 DNA sequence: TGTGCCAGCAGCTTGAGGGACGATACGCAGTATTTT. Translating gives CASSLRDDTQYF.

V and J are TRBV18 and TRBJ1-3; D gene ambiguous. V lost 6 bases and J lost 4, with 16 bases in between. Germline V lookup: CDR1 KGHSH, CDR2 LQKENI. The CDR3 consists of 15 residues. CDR3 in DNA: TGTGCCAGCTCGCCGACCCAATCTGAGGGAAACACCATATATTTT. Protein: CASSPTQSEGNTIYF.

V usage is TRBV21-1 and J usage is TRBJ1-5; the table calls TRBD1, which could not be checked here. TRBV21-1 is deemed a pseudogene. This CDR3 is 16 amino acids long. The CDR3 region is CASSKGTGTGDQPQHF. CDR3 coding DNA: TGTGCCAGCAGCAAGGGGACCGGGACAGGGGATCAGCCCCAGCATTTT.

The chain links TRBV28 to TRBJ2-3; 10 nucleotides line up with TRBD2. Trimming cost V 3 bases and J 6 bases; bases outside gene matches: 6. The length of the CDR3 is 15 residues. CDR1 is MDHEN, CDR2 SYDVKM, per germline. The CDR3 DNA reads as TGTGCCAGCAGTTTCGGGAGCGGGAGGGTGGATACGCAGTATTTT. Translating it yields CASSFGSGRVDTQYF. Using reference TRBV28 and TRBJ2-3 for the parts outside the CDR3, the full variable domain is DVKVTQSSRYLVKRTGEKVFLECVQDMDHENMFWYRQDPGLGLRLIYFSYDVKMKEKGDIPEGYSVSREKKERFSLILESASTNQTSMYLCASSFGSGRVDTQYFGPGTRLTVL.

This chain connects TRBV29-1 to TRBJ2-2; D call uncertain. V lost 7 bases and J 6 bases, leaving 12 bases between the germline ends. Germline V gene data show CDR1 as SQVTM and CDR2 as ANQGSEA. CDR3 length: 12 residues. The CDR3: CSARPPSGELFF. The CDR3 bases are TGCAGCGCCCGTCCCCCTTCCGGGGAGCTGTTTTTT.

In this sample, this clone turned up once. The chain is built from TRBV7-2 and TRBJ2-1, with 9 bases aligning to TRBD2. The CDR3 spans 16 residues. After removal of 3 bases from V and 3 bases from J, the junction contained 6 bases not matched to a gene. CDR1 is SGHTA, CDR2 FQGNSA, per germline. CDR3 sequence: CASSFSGSVLYNEQFF. CDR3 nucleotide sequence: TGTGCCAGCAGCTTTAGCGGGAGTGTGCTCTACAATGAGCAGTTCTTC. Based on the CDR3 plus reference TRBV7-2 and TRBJ2-1, the full variable domain is GAGVSQSPSNKVTEKGKDVELRCDPISGHTALYWYRQSLGQGLEFLIYFQGNSAPDKSGLPSDRFSAERTGGSVSTLTIQRTQQEDSAVYLCASSFSGSVLYNEQFFGPGTRLTVL.

The CDR3 here is CASSLVGAGGAKNIQYF. The CDR3 region has the DNA TGTGCCAGCAGCTTAGTAGGGGCGGGCGGGGCCAAAAACATTCAGTACTTC. The rearrangement joins TRBV13 to TRBJ2-4; the D gene could be TRBD1 or TRBD2 (5 bases each). CDR3 length equals 17 residues. In germline, CDR1 is PRHDT, CDR2 FYEKMQ (reference sequence). Trimming removed 1 base at V and 1 base at J, with 14 bases between.

In the case of this clone: At one of its ends the junction is not consistent with the germline gene, which may arise from a read error. The V gene is TRBV28, the J gene TRBJ1-4; the D gene is possibly TRBD1 (5 bases). The CDR3 is 17 amino acids. Germline-derived CDR1 and CDR2 are MDHEN and SYDVKM. The CDR3 DNA follows: TGTGCCAGCACTTTATCGGGACTCCGGTCGGGTAATGAAAAACTGTTTTTT. Translated, it gives CASTLSGLRSGNEKLFF. Drawing the rest from reference TRBV28 and TRBJ1-4, the complete variable domain is DVKVTQSSRYLVKRTGEKVFLECVQDMDHENMFWYRQDPGLGLRLIYFSYDVKMKEKGDIPEGYSVSREKKERFSLILESASTNQTSMYLCASTLSGLRSGNEKLFFGSGTQLSVL.

Details on this clone: With a far larger clone one base away, a read error is the likely cause. In the same sample, other DNA sequences code for this CDR3. The rearrangement links TRBV10-2 to TRBJ2-7, with 8 nucleotides matching TRBD2. V shed 6 bases and J 5 bases; nucleotides not matched to a gene: 9. Germline V gives CDR1 WSHSY, CDR2 SAAADI. This CDR3 is built from 14 residues. In nucleotides, the CDR3 is TGCGCCAGCAGCGGGCTAGCGGGCGTCCACGAGCAGTACTTC. This sequence encodes CASSGLAGVHEQYF.

Concerning this clone: The same CDR3 arises from other DNA sequences in this sample as well. The J gene is TRBJ1-1, the V gene TRBV5-4, with no clear D. With 0 bases removed from V and 1 base from J, the gap between germline ends came to 10 bases. Germline V gene lookup returns CDR1 SGHNT and CDR2 YYREEE (reference sequence). CDR3 length: 15 amino acids. The CDR3 DNA reads TGTGCCAGCAGCTTGGCGTCCACCGGGAACACTGAAGCTTTCTTT. Protein sequence: CASSLASTGNTEAFF.